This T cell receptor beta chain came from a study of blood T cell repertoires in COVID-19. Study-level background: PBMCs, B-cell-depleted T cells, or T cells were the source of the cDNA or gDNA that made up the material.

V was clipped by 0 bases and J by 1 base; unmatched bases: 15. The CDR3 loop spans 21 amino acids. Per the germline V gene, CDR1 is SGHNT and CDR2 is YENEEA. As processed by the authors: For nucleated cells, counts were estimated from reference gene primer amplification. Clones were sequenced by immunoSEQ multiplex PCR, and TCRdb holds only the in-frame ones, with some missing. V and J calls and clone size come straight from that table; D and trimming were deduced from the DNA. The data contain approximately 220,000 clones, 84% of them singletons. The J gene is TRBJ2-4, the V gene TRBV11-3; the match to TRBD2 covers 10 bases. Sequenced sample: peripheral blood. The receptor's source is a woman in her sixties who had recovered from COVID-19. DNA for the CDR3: TGTGCCAGCAGCTTAGAATTTAGCGGGGGGCCTAGCGTATCGGCCAAAAACATTCAGTACTTC. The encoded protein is CASSLEFSGGPSVSAKNIQYF.